The 25 T cell receptor beta chains below all came from one sample that was sequenced in a study of shared clonotypes between healthy human individuals. Measured with immunoSEQ multiplex PCR; TCRdb has only the in-frame clones, and not every one. The repertoire has fewer than 1.4 million clones, 75% to 85% of them found once; the top ten carry 0.6% to 0.7%. Sequencing was done on a sample of memory CD4+ T cells from PBMCs. The subset is: CD45RA-negative fraction. These receptors all come from a man between 18 and 35 years old in good health. Some clones in this sample may be carry-over from other donors' samples.

The chain combines TRBV7-6 with TRBJ2-1; perhaps D is TRBD1 or TRBD2 (5 bases each). CDR1 is SGHVS and CDR2 is FNYEAQ in the germline V gene. The V gene lost 3 bases and the J gene lost 9 bases, with 15 bases spanning the gap. This CDR3 comprises 14 residues. The CDR3 bases are TGTGCCAGCAGCTTGGTCAGAGGGGAGAGTGAGCAGTTCTTC. It translates to CASSLVRGESEQFF.

The rearrangement links TRBV10-3 to TRBJ1-2; D uncertain. Germline V gene lookup returns CDR1 ENHRY and CDR2 SYGVKD. The CDR3 runs to 13 residues. Trimming stripped 10 bases from V and 2 bases from J, with 14 bases between. In DNA, the CDR3 is TGTGCCAGCAGCCGTTCCCAGAACTATGGCTACACCTTC. Protein sequence: CASSRSQNYGYTF.

The chain joins TRBV9 to TRBJ1-2; D perhaps matches TRBD1 (5 bases). CDR1 SGDLS and CDR2 YYNGEE come from the germline V gene. Between the trimmed V and J ends, which lost 0 bases and 5 bases, there was a span of 11 bases. This CDR3 contains 14 residues. The DNA for the CDR3 is TGTGCCAGCAGCGTAGGAGACAGAGTATATGGCTACACCTTC. Encoded protein: CASSVGDRVYGYTF.

The chain recombines TRBV7-6 with TRBJ1-1; TRBD1 matches 11 bases. This CDR3 has 14 amino acids. Germline V gene lookup returns CDR1 SGHVS and CDR2 FNYEAQ. Unmatched junction bases numbered 1, after V lost 1 base and J lost 6 bases. The CDR3 sequence: CASSLGTGGSEAFF. Here the CDR3 DNA reads TGTGCCAGCAGCTTAGGGACAGGGGGCTCTGAAGCTTTCTTT. Variable domain in full (rest from reference TRBV7-6 and TRBJ1-1): GAGVSQSPRYKVTKRGQDVALRCDPISGHVSLYWYRQALGQGPEFLTYFNYEAQQDKSGLPNDRFSAERPEGSISTLTIQRTEQRDSAMYRCASSLGTGGSEAFFGQGTRLTVV.

This clone was seen a single time. The CDR3 DNA reads TGTGCCAGCCAACAGGGGTGGAACACTGAAGCTTTCTTT. This translates into CASQQGWNTEAFF. The V and J genes are TRBV10-3 and TRBJ1-1, with 7 nucleotides matching TRBD1. The CDR3 loop spans 13 amino acids. V dropped 10 bases and J dropped 1; count of bases not matched to a gene: 6. Germline V CDR1 and CDR2: ENHRY, SYGVKD.

This clone has only a few counts. This rearrangement joins TRBV5-8 to TRBJ1-2; D might be TRBD1 (6 bases). There are 16 residues in the CDR3. The ends were cut back, 0 bases at V and 4 bases at J, with 16 bases in the middle. Germline CDR1 SGHTS, CDR2 YDEGEE. CDR3: CASSLVSGGPAYGYTF. The DNA for the CDR3 is TGTGCCAGCAGCTTGGTTTCCGGGGGCCCCGCCTATGGCTACACCTTC.

This clone was recorded many times. This chain uses TRBV6-5 with TRBJ1-2; D not certain. Trimming cost V 6 bases and J 8 bases, with 13 bases left between them. The CDR3 has 12 amino acids. The germline CDR1 and CDR2 sequences are MNHEY and SVGAGI. CDR3 coding DNA: TGTGCCAGCAGACACCCCACAAGAGGCTACACCTTC. Translating gives CASRHPTRGYTF.

This chain connects TRBV7-2 to TRBJ1-2; D gene ambiguous. The CDR3 loop spans 12 amino acids. Germline V gives CDR1 SGHTA, CDR2 FQGNSA. The germline V and J ends were trimmed by 1 base and 2 bases, with 2 bases remaining between them. The CDR3 sequence: CASSLENYGYTF. The CDR3, as DNA: TGTGCCAGCAGCTTAGAAAACTATGGCTACACCTTC.

The chain joins TRBV2 to TRBJ2-5; 15 bases match TRBD2. CDR1 and CDR2 from the germline V gene are SNHLY and FYNNEI. This CDR3 is built from 16 residues. The ends lost 7 bases at V and 4 bases at J; junction bases unmatched: 7. The CDR3 is CASTTGLAGGGETQYF. For the CDR3, the DNA is TGTGCCAGCACGACGGGACTAGCGGGAGGAGGAGAGACCCAGTACTTC.

V is TRBV6-6 and J is TRBJ2-6, with D maybe TRBD2 (6 bases). The V gene lost 4 bases and the J gene lost 2 bases, with 9 bases spanning the gap. This CDR3 has 15 amino acids. CDR1 is MNHNY and CDR2 is SVGAGI in the germline V gene (reference sequence). CDR3 bases: TGTGCCAGCAGTTCGGGACTGGCTGGGGCCAACGTCCTGACTTTC. Protein sequence: CASSSGLAGANVLTF.

This clone was counted a few times. V usage is TRBV6-1 and J usage is TRBJ2-1, with 7 bases lining up with TRBD2. Trimming at V came to 1 base and at J to 2 bases, leaving 5 bases not matched to a gene. Germline V gene data show CDR1 as MNHNS and CDR2 as SASEGT. CDR3 length: 16 amino acids. CDR3 residues: CASSEDEGGPYNEQFF. The CDR3 DNA sequence: TGTGCCAGCAGTGAAGATGAGGGAGGGCCCTACAATGAGCAGTTCTTC.

The V gene is TRBV19, the J gene TRBJ2-5; 11 nucleotides agree with TRBD2. The CDR3 contains 15 residues. Germline lookup yields CDR1 LNHDA and CDR2 SQIVND (reference sequence). V lost 8 bases and J lost 5; bases outside the gene matches: 10. The CDR3 sequence is CASLSGRAMRETQYF. CDR3 bases: TGTGCCAGTCTTAGCGGGAGGGCCATGCGGGAGACCCAGTACTTC.

This sequence joins TRBV10-3 and TRBJ2-7; D is uncertain. V was shortened by 5 bases and J by 7 bases, with 12 bases between the two germline ends. The length of the CDR3 is 12 residues. CDR1 ENHRY and CDR2 SYGVKD come from the germline V gene. Written as DNA, the CDR3 is TGTGCCATCAGTCCACTTTCCCTGGAGCAGTACTTC. It specifies CAISPLSLEQYF.

The chain is built from TRBV7-2 and TRBJ2-1; 8 nucleotides line up with TRBD1. The CDR3 spans 16 residues. Germline assignment: CDR1 SGHTA and CDR2 FQGNSA. V trimming: 5 bases; J trimming: 4 bases; junction bases outside the gene matches: 10. For the CDR3, the DNA is TGTGCCAGCAGCCTCCAAGGGGGACAGGTATACAATGAGCAGTTCTTC. Translated, it gives CASSLQGGQVYNEQFF. Looking up the rest from reference TRBV7-2 and TRBJ2-1 gives the full variable domain: GAGVSQSPSNKVTEKGKDVELRCDPISGHTALYWYRQSLGQGLEFLIYFQGNSAPDKSGLPSDRFSAERTGGSVSTLTIQRTQQEDSAVYLCASSLQGGQVYNEQFFGPGTRLTVL.

V usage is TRBV4-1 and J usage is TRBJ2-3, with D hard to call. V lost 3 bases and J lost 2, with 3 bases in between. CDR3 length equals 12 residues. The germline CDR1 and CDR2 sequences are MGHRA and YSYEKL. The CDR3 sequence is CASSHITDTQYF. The DNA of the CDR3 is TGCGCCAGCAGCCATATCACAGATACGCAGTATTTT.

This chain connects TRBV28 to TRBJ2-1; the D is unclear. V dropped 6 bases and J dropped 5 bases, with 5 bases sitting between them. CDR3 length equals 11 residues. Germline V lookup: CDR1 MDHEN, CDR2 SYDVKM. CDR3 loop: CASRTDNEQFF. CDR3 coding DNA: TGTGCCAGCAGGACCGACAATGAGCAGTTCTTC.

This clone was picked up a small number of times. V is TRBV2 and J is TRBJ1-2; no clear D. This CDR3 region has 13 residues. The ends were cut back, 1 base at V and 6 bases at J, with 9 bases in the middle. Germline V gene lookup returns CDR1 SNHLY and CDR2 FYNNEI. CDR3 protein: CASSEGIGHGYTF. The CDR3 nucleotides are TGTGCCAGCAGTGAAGGGATAGGCCATGGCTACACCTTC. The variable domain in full, completed from reference TRBV2 and TRBJ1-2, reads EPEVTQTPSHQVTQMGQEVILRCVPISNHLYFYWYRQILGQKVEFLVSFYNNEISEKSEIFDDQFSVERPDGSNFTLKIRSTKLEDSAMYFCASSEGIGHGYTFGSGTRLTVV.

The chain recombines TRBV6-6 with TRBJ2-6, with TRBD1 as a possible D gene (6 bases). The germline gives CDR1 MNHNY, CDR2 SVGAGI (reference sequence). With 5 bases removed from V and 0 bases from J, the gap between germline ends came to 8 bases. The CDR3 length is 15 residues. In DNA, the CDR3 is TGTGCCAGCAGTCGACAGGCCTCTGGGGCCAACGTCCTGACTTTC. Its protein product is CASSRQASGANVLTF.

This rearrangement joins TRBV9 to TRBJ2-1; TRBD2 might be the D (5 bases). V lost 0 bases to trimming and J lost 0 bases, with 13 bases between them. Per germline, CDR1 SGDLS and CDR2 YYNGEE. The CDR3 has 17 residues. In DNA form, the CDR3 reads TGTGCCAGCAGCGTAGAGGTGCGGGCGAGCTCCTACAATGAGCAGTTCTTC. As protein: CASSVEVRASSYNEQFF.

The rearrangement links TRBV4-1 to TRBJ2-3; 11 bases agree with TRBD2. CDR1 and CDR2 (germline): MGHRA, YSYEKL. The ends lost 1 base at V and 5 bases at J; junction bases unmatched: 8. The CDR3 length is 17 residues. The CDR3 region is CASSQVSGRAQRDTQYF. The CDR3 DNA reads as TGCGCCAGCAGCCAAGTTAGCGGGAGGGCCCAGAGAGATACGCAGTATTTT.

V and J are TRBV29-1 and TRBJ1-1; TRBD1 is a possible D gene (6 bases). CDR3 length: 13 amino acids. Germline-derived CDR1 and CDR2 are SQVTM and ANQGSEA. The ends were cut back, 5 bases at V and 2 bases at J, with 12 bases in the middle. CDR3 bases: TGCAGCGTTACGCAGGGGAGTAACACTGAAGCTTTCTTT. Translated: CSVTQGSNTEAFF.

This clone was counted many times. The chain combines TRBV6-5 with TRBJ1-5; a weak D match, TRBD1 (5 bases). V lost 0 bases and J lost 7, with 7 bases in between. The CDR3 covers 13 residues. Germline lookup yields CDR1 MNHEY and CDR2 SVGAGI. CDR3: CASSYSGAQPQHF. CDR3 bases: TGTGCCAGCAGTTACTCTGGGGCGCAGCCCCAGCATTTT.

The chain joins TRBV9 to TRBJ1-2, with TRBD1 as a possible D gene (5 bases). There are 16 residues in the CDR3. V lost 2 bases to trimming and J lost 4 bases, with 18 bases between them. CDR1 SGDLS and CDR2 YYNGEE come from the germline V gene. CDR3: CASSVHYLGEGYGYTF. The CDR3 DNA sequence: TGTGCCAGCAGCGTCCACTACCTAGGGGAGGGCTATGGCTACACCTTC.

The chain recombines TRBV29-1 with TRBJ2-2; tentatively, D is TRBD1 (5 bases). Germline lookup yields CDR1 SQVTM and CDR2 ANQGSEA. The CDR3 is 16 amino acids. Deletions cut 4 bases from V and 4 bases from J, with 19 bases between. CDR3 protein: CSVGVLGRSSTGELFF. The CDR3 coding sequence is TGCAGCGTTGGGGTTTTGGGGCGCTCATCCACCGGGGAGCTGTTTTTT.

The chain is built from TRBV19 and TRBJ2-5, with D possibly being TRBD2 (5 bases). Trimming removed 5 bases at V and 3 bases at J, with 13 bases between. This CDR3 region has 14 residues. CDR1 is LNHDA, CDR2 SQIVND, per germline (reference sequence). CDR3 nucleotide sequence: TGTGCCAGTAGTGAGGGAATGGGAAAAGAGACCCAGTACTTC. Its protein is CASSEGMGKETQYF.